The T cell receptor (beta chain) under discussion was sequenced for a study of blood T cell repertoires in COVID-19. For the study at large: The cDNA or gDNA used as material had been derived from T cells, B-cell-depleted T cells, or PBMCs.

The Seattle site enrolled patients during active infection and followed them longitudinally. As processed by the authors: Estimates of nucleated cell counts were drawn from the amplification of reference gene primers. Using immunoSEQ multiplex PCR, the repertoire was profiled, and TCRdb retains in-frame clones only, with some absent. V and J calls and clone size follow that table, whereas D and trimming were derived from the DNA. The table lists fewer than 650,000 clones, approximately 88% of them singletons, with 7.8% in the top ten. Germline CDR1 is MDHEN and CDR2 is SYDVKM. There are 16 residues in the CDR3. Trimming stripped 2 bases from V and 8 bases from J, with 18 bases between.

This clonotype was sampled from a woman aged 50 to 60 with COVID-19, enrolled during active disease. The chain couples TRBV28 to TRBJ2-2, with D possibly being TRBD2 (7 bases). What was sequenced was peripheral blood. The CDR3 sequence: CASSLRGAPMIGELFF. CDR3 DNA sequence: TGTGCCAGCAGTTTACGGGGGGCCCCCATGATTGGGGAGCTGTTTTTT.